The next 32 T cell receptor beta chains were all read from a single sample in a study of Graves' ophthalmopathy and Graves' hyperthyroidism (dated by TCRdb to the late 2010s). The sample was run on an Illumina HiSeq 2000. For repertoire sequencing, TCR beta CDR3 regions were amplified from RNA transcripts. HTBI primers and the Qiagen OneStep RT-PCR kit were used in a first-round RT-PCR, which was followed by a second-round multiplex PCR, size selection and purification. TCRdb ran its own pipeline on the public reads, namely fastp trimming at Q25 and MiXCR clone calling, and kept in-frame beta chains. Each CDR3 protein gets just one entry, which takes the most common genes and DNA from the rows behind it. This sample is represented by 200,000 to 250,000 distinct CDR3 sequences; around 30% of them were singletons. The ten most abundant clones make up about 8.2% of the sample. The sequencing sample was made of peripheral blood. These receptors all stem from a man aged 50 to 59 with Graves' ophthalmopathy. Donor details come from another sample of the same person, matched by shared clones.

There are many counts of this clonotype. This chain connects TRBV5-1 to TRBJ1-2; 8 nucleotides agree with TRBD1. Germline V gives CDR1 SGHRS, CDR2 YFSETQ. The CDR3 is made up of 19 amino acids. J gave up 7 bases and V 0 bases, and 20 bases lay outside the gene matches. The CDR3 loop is CASSLEGSRGQGATSGYTF. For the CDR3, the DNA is TGCGCCAGCAGCTTGGAGGGCTCAAGGGGGCAGGGGGCCACCTCTGGCTACACCTTC.

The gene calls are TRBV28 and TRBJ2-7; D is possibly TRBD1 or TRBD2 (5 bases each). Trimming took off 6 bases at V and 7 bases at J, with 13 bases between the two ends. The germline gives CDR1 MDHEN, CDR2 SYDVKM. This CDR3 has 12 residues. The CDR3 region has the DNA TGTGCCAGCAGGGTTGGGGGTCGGGAGCAGTACTTC. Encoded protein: CASRVGGREQYF. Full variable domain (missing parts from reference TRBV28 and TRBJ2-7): DVKVTQSSRYLVKRTGEKVFLECVQDMDHENMFWYRQDPGLGLRLIYFSYDVKMKEKGDIPEGYSVSREKKERFSLILESASTNQTSMYLCASRVGGREQYFGPGTRLTVT.

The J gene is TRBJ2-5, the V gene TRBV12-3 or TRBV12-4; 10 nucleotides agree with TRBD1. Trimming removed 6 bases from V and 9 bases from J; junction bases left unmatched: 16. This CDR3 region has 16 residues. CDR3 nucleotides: TGTGCCAGCAGCCAGCGGACAGGGGGGCCCCGCGGGTCCCAGTACTTC. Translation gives CASSQRTGGPRGSQYF.

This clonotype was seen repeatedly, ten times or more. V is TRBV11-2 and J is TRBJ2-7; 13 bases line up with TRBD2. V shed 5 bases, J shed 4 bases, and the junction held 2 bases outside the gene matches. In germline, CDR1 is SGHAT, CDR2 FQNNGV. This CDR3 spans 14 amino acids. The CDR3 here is CASSILAGGYEQYF. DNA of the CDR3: TGTGCCAGCAGCATACTAGCGGGAGGGTACGAGCAGTACTTC. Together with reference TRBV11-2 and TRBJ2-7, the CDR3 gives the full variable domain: EAGVAQSPRYKIIEKRQSVAFWCNPISGHATLYWYQQILGQGPKLLIQFQNNGVVDDSQLPKDRFSAERLKGVDSTLKIQPAKLEDSAVYLCASSILAGGYEQYFGPGTRLTVT.

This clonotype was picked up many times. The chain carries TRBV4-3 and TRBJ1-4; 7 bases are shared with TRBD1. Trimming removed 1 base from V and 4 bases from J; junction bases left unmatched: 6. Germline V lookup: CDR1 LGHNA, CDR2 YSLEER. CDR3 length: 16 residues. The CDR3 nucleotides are TGCGCCAGCAGCCAAGGGACAGGTCGCATTAATGAAAAACTGTTTTTT. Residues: CASSQGTGRINEKLFF.

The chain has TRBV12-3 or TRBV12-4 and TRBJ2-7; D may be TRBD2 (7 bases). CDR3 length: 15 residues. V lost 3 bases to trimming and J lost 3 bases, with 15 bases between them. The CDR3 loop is CASSFGGASSYEQYF. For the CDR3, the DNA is TGTGCCAGCAGTTTTGGGGGGGCTAGCAGCTACGAGCAGTACTTC.

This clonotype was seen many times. CDR3 amino acids: CASSRWGSGANVLTF. CDR3 DNA: TGTGCCAGCAGCCGCTGGGGCTCTGGGGCCAACGTCCTGACTTTC. The genes are TRBV7-8 and TRBJ2-6; no clear D gene. Germline values: CDR1 SGHVS, CDR2 FQNEAQ. Trimming shortened V by 5 bases and J by 0 bases, and 8 bases separated the two germline ends. The CDR3 totals 15 residues. Full variable domain (remainder filled in from reference TRBV7-8 and TRBJ2-6): GAGVSQSPRYKVAKRGQDVALRCDPISGHVSLFWYQQALGQGPEFLTYFQNEAQLDKSGLPSDRFFAERPEGSVSTLKIQRTQQEDSAVYLCASSRWGSGANVLTFGAGSRLTVL.

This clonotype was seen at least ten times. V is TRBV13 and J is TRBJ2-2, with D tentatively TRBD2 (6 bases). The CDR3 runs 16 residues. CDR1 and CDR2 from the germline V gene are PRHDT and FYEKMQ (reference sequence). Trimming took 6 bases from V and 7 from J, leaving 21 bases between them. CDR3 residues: CASSYNRGISDGELFF. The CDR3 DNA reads TGTGCCAGCAGTTACAATCGCGGGATATCGGACGGGGAGCTGTTTTTT.

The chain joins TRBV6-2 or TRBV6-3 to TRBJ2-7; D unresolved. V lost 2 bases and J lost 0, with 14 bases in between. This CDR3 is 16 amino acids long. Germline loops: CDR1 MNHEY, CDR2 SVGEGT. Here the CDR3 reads CASSYDDHQDSYEQYF. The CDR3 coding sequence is TGTGCCAGCAGTTACGACGATCATCAGGACTCCTACGAGCAGTACTTC.

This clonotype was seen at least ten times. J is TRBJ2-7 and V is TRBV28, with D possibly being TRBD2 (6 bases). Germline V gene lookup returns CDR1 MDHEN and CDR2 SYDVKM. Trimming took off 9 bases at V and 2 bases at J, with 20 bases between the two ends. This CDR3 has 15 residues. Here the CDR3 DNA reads TGTGCCAGTAAGAAAGGGGTTAGCGGCACCTACGAGCAGTACTTC. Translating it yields CASKKGVSGTYEQYF.

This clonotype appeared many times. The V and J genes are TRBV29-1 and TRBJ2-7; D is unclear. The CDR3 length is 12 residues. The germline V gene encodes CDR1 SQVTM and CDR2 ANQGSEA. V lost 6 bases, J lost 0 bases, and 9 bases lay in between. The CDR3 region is CSVALSSYEQYF. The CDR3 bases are TGCAGCGTGGCCCTGAGCTCCTACGAGCAGTACTTC.

CDR3 sequence (DNA): TGTGCCAGCAGTGAAGTCCTGACAGGGCGAGGCTACACCTTC. Residues: CASSEVLTGRGYTF. This chain links TRBV6-1 with TRBJ1-2; 7 bases line up with TRBD1. The CDR3 sequence is 14 residues long. Per the germline V gene, CDR1 is MNHNS and CDR2 is SASEGT. The junction had 7 bases not matched to a gene; V was cut back by 1 base and J by 8 bases.

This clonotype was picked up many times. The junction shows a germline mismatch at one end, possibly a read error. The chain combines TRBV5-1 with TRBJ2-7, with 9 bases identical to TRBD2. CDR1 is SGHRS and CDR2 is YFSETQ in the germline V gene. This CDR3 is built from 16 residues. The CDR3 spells CASRPMGGRASHEQYF. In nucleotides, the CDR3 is TGCGCCAGCCGACCGATGGGCGGGAGGGCCTCCCACGAGCAGTACTTC.

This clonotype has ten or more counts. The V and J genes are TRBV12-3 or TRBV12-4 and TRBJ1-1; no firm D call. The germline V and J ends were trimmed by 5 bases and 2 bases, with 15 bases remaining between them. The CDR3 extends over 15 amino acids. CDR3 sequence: CASSLSSTVNTEAFF. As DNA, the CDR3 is TGTGCCAGCAGTCTCAGCTCGACGGTAAACACTGAAGCTTTCTTT.

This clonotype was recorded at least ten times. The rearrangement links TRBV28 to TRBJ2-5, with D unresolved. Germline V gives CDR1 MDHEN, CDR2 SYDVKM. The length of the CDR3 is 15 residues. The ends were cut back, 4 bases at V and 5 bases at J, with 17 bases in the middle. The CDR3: CASSSQPPRPETQYF. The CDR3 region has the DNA TGTGCCAGCAGTTCCCAACCACCTCGTCCGGAGACCCAGTACTTC.

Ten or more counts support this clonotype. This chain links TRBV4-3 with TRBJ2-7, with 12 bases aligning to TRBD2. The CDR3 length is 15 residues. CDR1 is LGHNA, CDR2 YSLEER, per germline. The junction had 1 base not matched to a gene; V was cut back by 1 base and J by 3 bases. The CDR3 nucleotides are TGCGCCAGCAGCCAAGGACTAGCGGGAGACTACGAGCAGTACTTC. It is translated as CASSQGLAGDYEQYF.

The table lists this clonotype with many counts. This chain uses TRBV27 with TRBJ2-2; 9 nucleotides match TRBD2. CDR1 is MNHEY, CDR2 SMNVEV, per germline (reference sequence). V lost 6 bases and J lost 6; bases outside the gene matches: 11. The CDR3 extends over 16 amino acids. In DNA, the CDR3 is TGTGCCAGCAGCTTGCGCGGGAGGGCTGGCGCCGGGGAGCTGTTTTTT. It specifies CASSLRGRAGAGELFF.

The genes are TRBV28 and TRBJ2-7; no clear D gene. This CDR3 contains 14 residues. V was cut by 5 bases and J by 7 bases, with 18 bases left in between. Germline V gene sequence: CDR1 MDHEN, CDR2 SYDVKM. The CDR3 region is CASSSPDGSREQYF. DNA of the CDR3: TGTGCCAGCAGTAGTCCTGACGGGTCCAGGGAGCAGTACTTC.

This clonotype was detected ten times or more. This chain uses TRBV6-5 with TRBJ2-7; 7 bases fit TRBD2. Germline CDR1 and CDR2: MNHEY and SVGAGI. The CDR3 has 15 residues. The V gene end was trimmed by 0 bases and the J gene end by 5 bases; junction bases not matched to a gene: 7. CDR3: CASSYSVRGSDEQYF. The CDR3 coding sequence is TGTGCCAGCAGTTACTCTGTGCGGGGGAGCGACGAGCAGTACTTC.

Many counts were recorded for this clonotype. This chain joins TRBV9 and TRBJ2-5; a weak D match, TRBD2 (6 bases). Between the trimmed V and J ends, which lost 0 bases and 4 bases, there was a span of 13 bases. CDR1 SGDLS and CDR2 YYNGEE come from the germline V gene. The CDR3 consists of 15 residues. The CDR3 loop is CASSVVEGIGETQYF. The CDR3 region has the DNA TGTGCCAGCAGCGTAGTGGAGGGGATAGGAGAGACCCAGTACTTC.

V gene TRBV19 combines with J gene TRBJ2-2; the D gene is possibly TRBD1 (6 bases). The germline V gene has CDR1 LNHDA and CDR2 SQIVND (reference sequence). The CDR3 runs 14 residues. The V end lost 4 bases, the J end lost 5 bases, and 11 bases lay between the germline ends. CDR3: CASSKGHLTGELFF. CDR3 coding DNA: TGTGCCAGTAGTAAGGGACACCTAACCGGGGAGCTGTTTTTT.

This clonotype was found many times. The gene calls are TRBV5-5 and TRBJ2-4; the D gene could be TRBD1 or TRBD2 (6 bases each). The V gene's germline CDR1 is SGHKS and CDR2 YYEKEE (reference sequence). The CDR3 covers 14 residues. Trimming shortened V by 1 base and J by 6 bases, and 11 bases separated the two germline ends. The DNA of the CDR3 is TGTGCCAGCAGCTTGAGGGGGGAAGGAAACATTCAGTACTTC. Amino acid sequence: CASSLRGEGNIQYF.

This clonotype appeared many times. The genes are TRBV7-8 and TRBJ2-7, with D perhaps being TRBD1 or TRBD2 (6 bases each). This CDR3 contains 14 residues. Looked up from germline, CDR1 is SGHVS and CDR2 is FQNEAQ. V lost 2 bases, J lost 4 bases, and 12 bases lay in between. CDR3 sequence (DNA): TGTGCCAGCAGCTTAAGGGGGGTCCGGTACGAGCAGTACTTC. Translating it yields CASSLRGVRYEQYF.

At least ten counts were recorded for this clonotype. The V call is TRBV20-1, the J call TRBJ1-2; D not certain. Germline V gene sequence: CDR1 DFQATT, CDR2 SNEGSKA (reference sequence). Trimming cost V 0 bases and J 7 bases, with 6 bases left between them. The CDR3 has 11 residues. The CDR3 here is CSARDSLGYTF. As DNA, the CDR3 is TGCAGTGCTAGAGACAGCCTTGGCTACACCTTC.

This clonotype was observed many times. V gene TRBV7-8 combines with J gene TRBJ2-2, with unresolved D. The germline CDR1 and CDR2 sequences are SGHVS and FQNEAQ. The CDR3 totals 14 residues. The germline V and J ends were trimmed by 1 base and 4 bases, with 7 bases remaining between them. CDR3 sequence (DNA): TGTGCCAGCAGCTTAGACCGTGTCACCGGGGAGCTGTTTTTT. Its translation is CASSLDRVTGELFF.

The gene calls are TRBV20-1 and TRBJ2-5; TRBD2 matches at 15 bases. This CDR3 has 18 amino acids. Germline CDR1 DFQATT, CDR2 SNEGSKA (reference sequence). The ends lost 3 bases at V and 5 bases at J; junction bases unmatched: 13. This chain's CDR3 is CSARTGLAGGGLQETQYF. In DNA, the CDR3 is TGCAGTGCTAGGACGGGACTAGCGGGAGGCGGGTTGCAGGAGACCCAGTACTTC.

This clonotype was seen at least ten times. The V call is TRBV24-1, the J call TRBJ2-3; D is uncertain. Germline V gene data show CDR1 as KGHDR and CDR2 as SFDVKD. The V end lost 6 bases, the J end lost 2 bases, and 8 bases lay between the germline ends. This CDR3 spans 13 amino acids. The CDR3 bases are TGTGCCACCAGTAAACAGAACACAGATACGCAGTATTTT. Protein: CATSKQNTDTQYF.

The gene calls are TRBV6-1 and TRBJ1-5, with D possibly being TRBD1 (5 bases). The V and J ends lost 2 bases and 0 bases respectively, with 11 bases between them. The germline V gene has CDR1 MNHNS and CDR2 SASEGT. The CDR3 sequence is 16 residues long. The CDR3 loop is CASSESRGLSNQPQHF. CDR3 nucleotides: TGTGCCAGCAGTGAAAGTAGGGGACTTAGCAATCAGCCCCAGCATTTT.

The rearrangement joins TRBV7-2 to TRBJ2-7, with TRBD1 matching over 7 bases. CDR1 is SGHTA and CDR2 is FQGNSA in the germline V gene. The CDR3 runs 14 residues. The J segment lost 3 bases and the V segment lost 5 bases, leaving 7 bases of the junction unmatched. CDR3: CASSPPGQSYEQYF. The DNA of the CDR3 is TGTGCCAGCAGCCCCCCGGGACAGAGCTACGAGCAGTACTTC.

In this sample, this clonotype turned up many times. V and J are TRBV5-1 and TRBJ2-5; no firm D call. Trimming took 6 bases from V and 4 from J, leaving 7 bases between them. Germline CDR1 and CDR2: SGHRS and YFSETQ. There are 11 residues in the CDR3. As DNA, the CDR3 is TGCGCCAGCACCTACGGAGAGACCCAGTACTTC. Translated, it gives CASTYGETQYF.

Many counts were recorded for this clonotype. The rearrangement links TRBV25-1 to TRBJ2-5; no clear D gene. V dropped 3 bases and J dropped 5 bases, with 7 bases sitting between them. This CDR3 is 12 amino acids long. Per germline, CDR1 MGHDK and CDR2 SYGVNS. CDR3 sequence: CASSDRLETQYF. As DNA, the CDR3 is TGTGCCAGCAGTGATCGCTTGGAGACCCAGTACTTC.

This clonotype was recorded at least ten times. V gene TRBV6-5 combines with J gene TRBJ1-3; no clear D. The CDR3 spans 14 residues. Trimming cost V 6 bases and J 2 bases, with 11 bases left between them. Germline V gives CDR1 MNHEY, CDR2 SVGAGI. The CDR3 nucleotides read TGTGCCAGCAGGTTCGGACTCGCTGGAAACACCATATATTTT. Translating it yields CASRFGLAGNTIYF.